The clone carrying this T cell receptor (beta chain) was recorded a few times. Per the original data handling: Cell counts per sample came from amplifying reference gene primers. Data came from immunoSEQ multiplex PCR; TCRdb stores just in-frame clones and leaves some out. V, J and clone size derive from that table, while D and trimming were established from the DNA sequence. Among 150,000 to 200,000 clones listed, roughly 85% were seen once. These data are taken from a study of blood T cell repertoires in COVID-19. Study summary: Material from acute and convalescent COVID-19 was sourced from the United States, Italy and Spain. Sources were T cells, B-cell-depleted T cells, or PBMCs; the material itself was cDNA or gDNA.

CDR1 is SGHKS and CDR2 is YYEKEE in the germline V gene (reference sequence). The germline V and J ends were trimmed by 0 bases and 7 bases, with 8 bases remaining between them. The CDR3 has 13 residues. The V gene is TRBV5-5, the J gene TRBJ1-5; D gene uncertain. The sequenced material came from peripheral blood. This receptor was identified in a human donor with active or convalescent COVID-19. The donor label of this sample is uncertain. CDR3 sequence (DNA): TGTGCCAGCAGCTTGGGCCCAAGCCAGCCCCAGCATTTT. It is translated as CASSLGPSQPQHF.